This TCR beta chain was sequenced during a study of T cell responses to AZD1222 COVID-19 vaccine. Findings of the study overall: The reported proportion of spike-specific TCRs targeting unmutated variant regions was nearly half. The study identified only a handful of AZD1222 recipients as seropositive at baseline. Donor demographics were predominantly white British with a female majority; clonal diversity may be underestimated.

Clones were read by immunoSEQ multiplex PCR, and TCRdb kept only the in-frame ones, dropping some. The repertoire holds 100,000 to 120,000 clones, with about nine tenths as singletons. Germline CDR1 and CDR2: MGHRA and YSYEKL. This CDR3 has 14 residues. V dropped 4 bases and J dropped 6 bases, with 16 bases sitting between them. Concerning this clone: Its antigen remains unknown.

This chain connects TRBV4-1 to TRBJ2-7; D possibly corresponds to TRBD2 (5 bases). The sequencing here drew on peripheral blood, taken 28 days after the second AZD1222 dose. The TCR comes from an adult who received the AZD1222 COVID-19 vaccine. The CDR3 DNA reads TGCGCCAGCAGCCCATGGGCTATACGGGGCGAGCAGTACTTC. Its protein product is CASSPWAIRGEQYF.